The rows below give T cell receptor beta chains drawn from one sample of a study of blood T cell repertoires in COVID-19. Clones were sequenced by immunoSEQ multiplex PCR, and TCRdb holds only the in-frame ones, with some missing. The table lists some 70,000 clones, approximately 91% of them singletons. The sample taken for sequencing was peripheral blood. These receptors originate from a man in his 70s with active or convalescent COVID-19. CDR3s include the opening cysteine and the closing phenylalanine or tryptophan. The D gene is left open where the match is weak. The size field is filled for only some rows; it gives once, few, many or a size class.

>TRBJ2-7|TRBV12-3/TRBV12-4|.|TRBD1|12
CAGQGDSYEQYF
TGTGCCGGACAGGGAGACTCCTACGAGCAGTACTTC
>TRBJ2-2|TRBV5-4|.|.|14
CASSLGRNTGELFF
TGTGCCAGCAGCTTGGGCAGGAACACCGGGGAGCTGTTTTTT
>TRBJ1-1|TRBV11-3|.|.|13
CASSRGGNTEAFF
TGTGCCAGCAGCAGAGGGGGGAACACTGAAGCTTTCTTT
>TRBJ1-5|TRBV6-2/TRBV6-3|few|TRBD1|17
CASSYSIPGGFNQPQHF
TGTGCCAGCAGTTACTCGATTCCAGGGGGCTTCAATCAGCCCCAGCATTTT
>TRBJ2-3|TRBV4-1|.|.|15
CASSHVGRKGYTQYF
TGCGCCAGCAGCCACGTAGGAAGGAAGGGGTATACGCAGTATTTT
>TRBJ2-5|TRBV3-1/TRBV3-2|.|.|14
CASSPRAGQETQYF
TGTGCCAGCAGCCCAAGGGCGGGGCAAGAGACCCAGTACTTC
>TRBJ1-2|TRBV2|.|.|11
CASRGAYGYTF
TGTGCCAGCAGGGGGGCCTATGGCTACACCTTC
>TRBJ1-5|TRBV7-2|few|.|16
CASSASRSGALQPQHF
TGTGCCAGCAGCGCAAGTCGGTCAGGGGCTCTGCAGCCCCAGCATTTT
>TRBJ2-2|TRBV7-2|.|TRBD2|15
CARDPGLGNTGELFF
TGTGCCCGGGACCCGGGACTAGGGAACACCGGGGAGCTGTTTTTT
>TRBJ2-1|TRBV7-7|.|TRBD2|16
CASSLRLAGDHNEQFF
TGTGCCAGCAGCTTACGCCTAGCGGGGGACCACAATGAGCAGTTCTTC
>TRBJ1-5|TRBV6-6|.|TRBD1|15
CASSTNQGAIQPQHF
TGTGCCAGCAGCACAAACCAGGGGGCGATTCAGCCCCAGCATTTT
>TRBJ2-3|TRBV24-1|.|TRBD2|17
CATSDPGTSGMTDTQYF
TGTGCCACCAGTGATCCGGGGACTAGCGGGATGACAGATACGCAGTATTTT
>TRBJ2-1|TRBV23-1|once|TRBD1|15
CASRTWGTGRYEQFF
TGCGCCAGCAGGACCTGGGGGACAGGGAGGTATGAGCAGTTCTTC
>TRBJ2-2|TRBV6-5|.|TRBD2|15
CASKKKGLIPGELFF
TGTGCCAGCAAGAAGAAGGGACTAATACCGGGGGAGCTGTTTTTT
>TRBJ1-3|TRBV5-1|.|.|15
CASSLEGYSGNTIYF
TGCGCCAGCAGCTTGGAGGGGTACTCTGGAAACACCATATATTTT
>TRBJ2-3|TRBV5-1|once|.|13
CASWAGVTDTQYF
TGCGCCAGCTGGGCAGGGGTCACAGATACGCAGTATTTT
>TRBJ2-3|TRBV30|.|TRBD2|14
CAWRLTGGTDTQYF
TGTGCCTGGAGATTGACGGGGGGAACAGATACGCAGTATTTT